This T cell receptor beta chain appears in the sequencing data of a study of molecular identifiers for immune sequencing clone quantification. A single record per CDR3 protein comes from TCRdb applying MiXCR to the PCR reads. The sample lists fewer than 350,000 distinct CDR3 sequences, about a quarter occurring once. The CDR3 is made up of 16 amino acids. From germline, CDR1 is MNHEY and CDR2 SMNVEV (reference sequence). V was clipped by 8 bases and J by 3 bases, with 19 bases between them. The TCR sequence derives from a human donor in good health. Some libraries in this study had Jurkat cell RNA spiked in. Sequenced material: naive CD8+ T cells from blood, with Jurkat cell RNA spiked in. The subset was: FACS-sorted CD8+CD4-CCR7+CD45RA+ naive T cells. The chain combines TRBV27 with TRBJ2-2; possibly TRBD2 for D (5 bases). The CDR3 bases are TGTGCCAGCGGATATCAGGACGGACTCTACACCGGGGAGCTGTTTTTT. The encoded protein is CASGYQDGLYTGELFF.